Each of the 15 T cell receptor beta chains below was sequenced from the same sample in a study of post-analysis software for immune sequencing data. Study-wide results and caveats: In patients, TRBV5-6, TRBV5-1 and TRBV20-1 belonged to roughly 5 TRBV segments found more frequently than in controls.

These receptors have no identified antigens. Carried by the TCR beta cDNA libraries were unique molecular identifiers. TCRdb re-analysed the PCR reads in MiXCR, keeping a single row per CDR3 protein. The sample yields hundreds of thousands of distinct CDR3 sequences, roughly 30% seen once. The sample was blood. Receptor source: a girl between 10 and 17 years old with multiple sclerosis.

Concerning this clonotype itself: One end of the junction does not line up with germline, which may come from a read error. V usage is TRBV7-6 and J usage is TRBJ1-2, with 9 bases that match TRBD1. Looked up from germline, CDR1 is SGHVS and CDR2 is FNYEAQ. This CDR3 spans 15 amino acids. The CDR3 loop reads CTSSLGGTGIYGYTF. CDR3 DNA sequence: TGTACCAGCAGCTTAGGTGGGACAGGGATTTATGGCTACACCTTC.

This chain uses TRBV10-1 with TRBJ1-1; D call uncertain. Trimming cost V 8 bases and J 0 bases, with 16 bases left between them. CDR3 size: 15 residues. Germline assignment: CDR1 WNHNN and CDR2 SYGVQD (reference sequence). The CDR3 spells CASQKDRRMNTEAFF. The CDR3 DNA is TGCGCCAGCCAAAAAGATCGGCGGATGAACACTGAAGCTTTCTTT.

CDR3 region: CASSFNMNTEAFF. For the CDR3, the DNA is TGTGCCAGCAGCTTTAACATGAACACTGAAGCTTTCTTT. The V gene is TRBV7-8, the J gene TRBJ1-1; D remains ambiguous. Trimming removed 3 bases from V and 0 bases from J, with 5 bases in between. CDR3 size: 13 residues. The germline V gene encodes CDR1 SGHVS and CDR2 FQNEAQ.

This clonotype was counted between two and nine times. V and J are TRBV19 and TRBJ1-2; D is unresolved. The CDR3 runs to 14 residues. Trimming pared 5 bases from V and 1 base from J, leaving 11 bases between. Germline assignment: CDR1 LNHDA and CDR2 SQIVND (reference sequence). The CDR3 is CASSSSNRNYGYTF. The CDR3 region has the DNA TGTGCCAGTAGTTCCTCAAACCGTAACTATGGCTACACCTTC. Supplemented by reference TRBV19 and TRBJ1-2, the full variable domain reads DGGITQSPKYLFRKEGQNVTLSCEQNLNHDAMYWYRQDPGQGLRLIYYSQIVNDFQKGDIAEGYSVSREKKESFPLTVTSAQKNPTAFYLCASSSSNRNYGYTFGSGTRLTVV.

This clonotype was picked up a small number of times. The chain has TRBV10-3 and TRBJ2-5, with 7 bases matching TRBD1. Germline V CDR1 and CDR2: ENHRY, SYGVKD. The CDR3 is 15 residues long. V shed 2 bases, J shed 2 bases, and the junction held 5 bases outside the gene matches. DNA of the CDR3: TGTGCCATCAGTGAGCGGGGACAGACACAAGAGACCCAGTACTTC. It encodes CAISERGQTQETQYF.

The chain recombines TRBV7-9 with TRBJ2-6; possible D gene TRBD1, 6 bases. Germline loops: CDR1 SEHNR, CDR2 FQNEAQ (reference sequence). V dropped 5 bases and J dropped 3 bases, with 23 bases sitting between them. The CDR3 totals 19 residues. CDR3 coding DNA: TGTGCCAGCAGCCTGCCCGGGGACAAGACCTTTGGTGGGGCCAACGTCCTGACTTTC. Translated, it gives CASSLPGDKTFGGANVLTF.

The chain employs TRBV12-3 or TRBV12-4 and TRBJ2-2; D may be TRBD1 (5 bases). The germline V and J ends were trimmed by 3 bases and 6 bases, with 8 bases remaining between them. CDR3 length: 13 residues. In DNA, the CDR3 is TGTGCCAGCAGTTTGAAGGGGTCCGGGGAGCTGTTTTTT. Amino acids: CASSLKGSGELFF.

V gene TRBV13 combines with J gene TRBJ1-5, with TRBD1 matching over 7 bases. V gave up 0 bases and J gave up 1 base; unmatched junction bases: 6. Germline V gene data show CDR1 as PRHDT and CDR2 as FYEKMQ (reference sequence). The CDR3 is 17 residues long. DNA for the CDR3: TGTGCCAGCAGCTTAGGGCAGGGGGTCCCAAGCAATCAGCCCCAGCATTTT. Translation gives CASSLGQGVPSNQPQHF.

This clonotype was seen more than once but under ten times. CDR3 sequence reads: CSVGGVLADTQYF. The CDR3 DNA reads TGCAGCGTTGGAGGGGTTCTTGCAGATACGCAGTATTTT. The genes are TRBV29-1 and TRBJ2-3; D may match TRBD1 or TRBD2 (5 bases each). The CDR3 has 13 residues. Trimming took 4 bases from V and 4 from J, leaving 12 bases between them. Germline V gene sequence: CDR1 SQVTM, CDR2 ANQGSEA.

This clonotype has just a few counts. The genes are TRBV13 and TRBJ2-5; no definite D call. The V gene lost 5 bases and the J gene lost 1 base, with 11 bases spanning the gap. Germline V lookup: CDR1 PRHDT, CDR2 FYEKMQ (reference sequence). The CDR3 is 14 amino acids. CDR3 nucleotide sequence: TGTGCCAGCAGCCTCTTTGGGTTCCAAGAGACCCAGTACTTC. It codes for CASSLFGFQETQYF.

This clonotype has only a few counts. V usage is TRBV7-9 and J usage is TRBJ2-3; D may be TRBD2 (5 bases). In germline, CDR1 is SEHNR, CDR2 FQNEAQ (reference sequence). This CDR3 spans 15 amino acids. Trimming took 5 bases from V and 6 from J, leaving 18 bases between them. DNA for the CDR3: TGTGCCAGCAGCCTGACCTCGAGGCCGGGGGATACGCAGTATTTT. Translating it yields CASSLTSRPGDTQYF.

This chain links TRBV6-6 with TRBJ2-1; a possible D gene is TRBD2 (6 bases). The CDR3 runs 13 residues. CDR1 and CDR2 from the germline V gene are MNHNY and SVGAGI (reference sequence). The V gene lost 0 bases and the J gene lost 8 bases, with 8 bases spanning the gap. CDR3 in amino acids: CASSYSGSYEQFF. CDR3 bases: TGTGCCAGCAGTTACTCCGGGAGCTATGAGCAGTTCTTC.

This clonotype was counted a few times. This CDR3 reads CASSQRQGYNEQFF. The CDR3 DNA reads as TGTGCCAGCAGCCAGAGACAGGGCTACAATGAGCAGTTCTTC. The rearrangement uses TRBV7-2 and TRBJ2-1; 7 nucleotides agree with TRBD1. Trimming took 5 bases from V and 3 from J; bases not matched to a gene: 4. CDR3 length: 14 amino acids. CDR1 SGHTA and CDR2 FQGNSA come from the germline V gene.

This clonotype showed up just a few times. This chain links TRBV3-1 with TRBJ2-3, with D tentatively TRBD1 or TRBD2 (5 bases each). V lost 2 bases, J lost 2 bases, and 20 bases lay in between. The CDR3 consists of 18 residues. Germline CDR1 reads LGHDT; CDR2 reads YNNKEL (reference sequence). DNA for the CDR3: TGTGCCAGCAGCCAAAAGGCCGGTGGGGGACGGTTCACAGATACGCAGTATTTT. Translation: CASSQKAGGGRFTDTQYF.

The chain couples TRBV29-1 to TRBJ2-1; 7 positions agree with TRBD2. Germline-derived CDR1 and CDR2 are SQVTM and ANQGSEA. The V gene end was trimmed by 1 base and the J gene end by 7 bases; junction bases not matched to a gene: 4. The CDR3 has 13 amino acids. The CDR3 loop is CSVEVRAGNEQFF. The DNA of the CDR3 is TGCAGCGTTGAAGTCCGAGCGGGAAATGAGCAGTTCTTC.